The clone carrying this T cell receptor beta chain was counted between two and nine times. The CDR3 is 13 residues long. Germline CDR1 SGHDN, CDR2 FVKESK. Trimming pared 3 bases from V and 1 base from J, leaving 7 bases between. This specimen comes from a study of blood T cells in healthy people across ages. Looking at the study overall: Capture by template switching was about one barcoded beta molecule per two T cells.

The authors drew approximately 9 milliliters of peripheral blood from each donor. It was with a sample-barcoded 5' primer and a J-beta primer mix that a second PCR of roughly 7 to 12 cycles was run. TCRdb passed the 5' RACE reads through MiXCR, listing each CDR3 protein once. The profile shows 1.5 million to 2 million distinct CDR3 sequences, around half of them singletons. The gene calls are TRBV14 and TRBJ2-7; D uncertain. Sequenced input: blood. The receptor was isolated from a woman aged 40-49 years in good health. The CDR3 DNA follows: TGTGCCAGCAGCCATGGGCTGTCCTACGAGCAGTACTTC. It encodes CASSHGLSYEQYF.